This record looks at one T cell receptor (beta chain) sequence and its context. This clonotype is assessed as medium-sized (0.01 to 0.1%). The target of this receptor is not known. No much larger clonotype is one base removed from it; base qualities were not supplied. Preparation of the library involved 5' RACE. This sample was sequenced with a NextSeq 500. In the TCR library protocol, unique molecular identifiers were attached to individual cDNA molecules to correct for PCR bias and sequencing error. Both TCR alpha and beta chains were sequenced, and tight co-correlation was observed between alpha and beta sequence abundances in each sample. Under the source paper's analysis protocol: Decombinator V4 was used to annotate the V gene, J gene and CDR3 of the TCR sequences. Expanded TCRs were defined as changing significantly between any two time points under a Poisson model with p below 0.0001. TCR abundances were normalised to the total number of TCRs sequenced per sample and expressed as counts per million. TRAV1-2 paired with TRAJ12, TRAJ20 or TRAJ33 defined MAIT TCRs, while TRAV10 paired with TRAJ18 defined iNKT TCRs. VDJdb, accessed 1 November 2021, was searched for CMV, EBV and SARS-CoV-2 annotated TCRs, with TCRs annotated for multiple antigens excluded. Clones were called with MiXCR by TCRdb after fastp trimmed the public reads at Q25, and only in-frame beta chains were retained. Identical CDR3 proteins give one entry, which carries the most common genes and DNA. The V and J calls here are based on TCRdb, not the publication. The sample contains 55,000 to 70,000 distinct CDR3 sequences, 5.5% to 6.5% of them found a single time. The ten top clones hold 6.8% of the sample.

This record belongs to a study of early T cells in non-severe SARS-CoV-2 infection (dated by TCRdb to about 2021). Notes on the research overall: Bulk RNA from unsorted whole blood was used for TCR sequencing, so alpha and beta chains could not be paired.

This was a case-control study nested in a cohort of healthcare workers in London, UK, who had nasopharyngeal swab PCR tests and blood samples taken every week. Healthcare workers were enrolled in the week of the UK lockdown, from 23 to 31 March 2020, and were followed every week for up to about 16 weeks. General study outcomes and caveats: VDJdb matching was skewed toward anti-spike CD8 responses, so virus-specific expansions were likely underestimated and private and CD4 specificities were missed.

Trimming takes 3 bases from V and 8 bases from J, and the germline ends sit 13 bases apart. The germline V gene (reference sequence) yields DFQATT for CDR1 and SNEGSKA for CDR2. Inclusive of the bounding cysteine and phenylalanine, the CDR3 is 12 residues long. Only the CDR3 DNA is retained, 36 bases long and in frame from the first base. Sample: whole blood. The V and J segments used are TRBV20-1 and TRBJ1-1; the D gene is unclear. This sequence originates from an adult who was a healthcare worker with PCR-confirmed SARS-CoV-2 infection or an uninfected control (not recorded which). The CDR3 in this case is CSASGDKLEAFF. The nucleotide sequence reads as follows: TGCAGTGCTAGCGGAGACAAACTGGAAGCTTTCTTT.